This T cell receptor beta chain was recovered during a study of control samples from healthy donors and cancer patients. Germline CDR1 reads SGDLS; CDR2 reads YYNGEE. The CDR3 totals 16 residues. V trimming: 2 bases; J trimming: 4 bases; junction bases outside the gene matches: 5. This clone was recorded a few times. TCRdb's copy holds only in-frame clones and misses some; the assay was immunoSEQ multiplex PCR. The sample has over 90,000 clones, approximately 90% seen once. The sequence came from a man in his sixties with lung cancer. The source material was PBMCs. The genes are TRBV9 and TRBJ2-2; 10 positions match TRBD2. The CDR3 is CASSVSIAGGTGELFF. CDR3 DNA: TGTGCCAGCAGCGTGTCGATAGCGGGGGGCACCGGGGAGCTGTTTTTT.